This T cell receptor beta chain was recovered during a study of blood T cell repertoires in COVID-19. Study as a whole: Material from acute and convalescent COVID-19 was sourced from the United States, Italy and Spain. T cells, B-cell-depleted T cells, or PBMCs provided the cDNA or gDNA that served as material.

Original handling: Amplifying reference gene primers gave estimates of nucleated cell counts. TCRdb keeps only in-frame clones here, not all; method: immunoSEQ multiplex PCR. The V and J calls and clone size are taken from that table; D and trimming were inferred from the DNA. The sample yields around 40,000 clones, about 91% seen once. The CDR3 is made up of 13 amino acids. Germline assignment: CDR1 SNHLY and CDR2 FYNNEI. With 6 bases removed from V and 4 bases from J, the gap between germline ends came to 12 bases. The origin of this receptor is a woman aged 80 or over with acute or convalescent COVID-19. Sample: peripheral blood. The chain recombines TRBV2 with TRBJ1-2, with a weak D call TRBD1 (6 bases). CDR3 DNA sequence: TGTGCCAGCAGCGCAGACAGGCTCTATGGCTACACCTTC. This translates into CASSADRLYGYTF. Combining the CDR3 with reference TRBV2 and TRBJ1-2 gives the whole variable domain EPEVTQTPSHQVTQMGQEVILRCVPISNHLYFYWYRQILGQKVEFLVSFYNNEISEKSEIFDDQFSVERPDGSNFTLKIRSTKLEDSAMYFCASSADRLYGYTFGSGTRLTVV.